These 26 T cell receptor beta chains came from one sample sequenced in a study of shared clonotypes between healthy human individuals. TCRdb's table, derived via immunoSEQ multiplex PCR, lists solely in-frame clones and lacks some. The data show roughly 86,000 clones, 60% to 70% seen once. Material: memory CD8+ T cells sorted from blood. Subset of the sample: CD45RO+ cells pooled with CCR7-negative TemRA cells. The receptors shown here come from a man aged 25-45 years in good health.

This chain links TRBV27 with TRBJ2-7, with D possibly TRBD1 on 6 matching bases. V was clipped by 6 bases and J by 3 bases, with 33 bases between them. This CDR3 region has 20 residues. Germline V gives CDR1 MNHEY, CDR2 SMNVEV (reference sequence). The CDR3 DNA sequence: TGTGCCAGCAGACATAGGGGGTGGGGGCGAGGTAATTTCGGCTTCTACGAGCAGTACTTC. Its translation: CASRHRGWGRGNFGFYEQYF.

The chain employs TRBV7-6 and TRBJ1-3, with a tentative D call TRBD1 (6 bases). The CDR3 totals 14 residues. Trimming left V 4 bases short and J 4 bases short, with 11 bases between. Germline assignment: CDR1 SGHVS and CDR2 FNYEAQ. CDR3 DNA: TGTGCCAGCAGCTCAGGGGTAGTAGGAAACACCATATATTTT. Protein product: CASSSGVVGNTIYF.

The chain recombines TRBV19 with TRBJ2-2; 7 bases map to TRBD2. J was trimmed by 2 bases and V by 6 bases; bases with no gene match: 6. CDR3 size: 15 residues. Germline V gene lookup returns CDR1 LNHDA and CDR2 SQIVND (reference sequence). The CDR3 sequence: CASRQPGGNTGELFF. CDR3 nucleotide sequence: TGTGCCAGTAGGCAACCGGGAGGAAACACCGGGGAGCTGTTTTTT.

This sequence joins TRBV5-1 and TRBJ1-1, with no clear D. This CDR3 contains 14 residues. The germline V gene has CDR1 SGHRS and CDR2 YFSETQ. The germline V and J ends were trimmed by 4 bases and 0 bases, with 10 bases remaining between them. CDR3 loop: CASSVEIMNTEAFF. CDR3 DNA: TGCGCCAGCAGCGTAGAGATAATGAACACTGAAGCTTTCTTT.

The chain joins TRBV27 to TRBJ2-1; perhaps TRBD2 as D (6 bases). The CDR3 has 16 residues. CDR1 is MNHEY and CDR2 is SMNVEV in the germline V gene (reference sequence). Trimming shortened V by 6 bases and J by 0 bases, and 15 bases separated the two germline ends. This CDR3 is CASSPGWGVSYNEQFF. The CDR3 coding sequence is TGTGCCAGCAGCCCGGGCTGGGGGGTCTCCTACAATGAGCAGTTCTTC.

CDR3 loop: CASSLPAYSYEQYF. The CDR3, as DNA: TGTGCCAGCAGCTTACCGGCTTACTCCTACGAGCAGTACTTC. The chain uses TRBV7-9 and TRBJ2-7; D gene unclear. Trimming removed 2 bases at V and 0 bases at J, with 8 bases between. The CDR3 consists of 14 residues. CDR1 and CDR2 from the germline V gene are SEHNR and FQNEAQ (reference sequence). The variable domain in full, completed from reference TRBV7-9 and TRBJ2-7, reads DTGVSQNPRHKITKRGQNVTFRCDPISEHNRLYWYRQTLGQGPEFLTYFQNEAQLEKSRLLSDRFSAERPKGSFSTLEIQRTEQGDSAMYLCASSLPAYSYEQYFGPGTRLTVT.

This chain joins TRBV28 and TRBJ2-7; maybe TRBD1 (5 bases). V lost 3 bases and J lost 1, with 13 bases in between. Germline V gene data show CDR1 as MDHEN and CDR2 as SYDVKM. The CDR3 contains 15 residues. In nucleotides, the CDR3 is TGTGCCAGCAGTTTTACGCTAGGGGTTTCCTACGAGCAGTACTTC. It is translated as CASSFTLGVSYEQYF. The whole variable domain, filled in from reference TRBV28 and TRBJ2-7, reads DVKVTQSSRYLVKRTGEKVFLECVQDMDHENMFWYRQDPGLGLRLIYFSYDVKMKEKGDIPEGYSVSREKKERFSLILESASTNQTSMYLCASSFTLGVSYEQYFGPGTRLTVT.

This clone was seen a handful of times. The J gene is TRBJ1-4, the V gene TRBV19; possibly TRBD1 for D (5 bases). Between the trimmed V and J ends, which lost 5 bases and 8 bases, there was a span of 15 bases. The CDR3 length is 14 residues. From germline, CDR1 is LNHDA and CDR2 SQIVND (reference sequence). The CDR3 region has the DNA TGTGCCAGTAGTCCCGGGACCCAGCCGGAAAAACTGTTTTTT. It yields the protein CASSPGTQPEKLFF.

This clone was counted ten times or more. This rearrangement joins TRBV25-1 to TRBJ2-1; D is unclear. Germline V CDR1 and CDR2: MGHDK, SYGVNS. Trimming shortened V by 5 bases and J by 3 bases, and 2 bases separated the two germline ends. The CDR3 runs 11 residues. CDR3 bases: TGTGCCAGCAGTAACTACAATGAGCAGTTCTTC. Its protein product is CASSNYNEQFF.

This chain connects TRBV13 to TRBJ1-1; D unclear. Between the trimmed V and J ends, which lost 4 bases and 0 bases, there was a span of 6 bases. Germline values: CDR1 PRHDT, CDR2 FYEKMQ (reference sequence). The CDR3 covers 13 residues. CDR3 sequence reads: CASSYGLNTEAFF. The CDR3 bases are TGTGCCAGCAGCTACGGGCTGAACACTGAAGCTTTCTTT.

The chain couples TRBV19 to TRBJ1-1; D not resolved. Germline V gene sequence: CDR1 LNHDA, CDR2 SQIVND (reference sequence). This CDR3 spans 13 amino acids. V shed 3 bases and J shed 1 base, with 6 bases lying between them. For the CDR3, the DNA is TGTGCCAGTAGTATTGTGCAGAACACTGAAGCTTTCTTT. Protein product: CASSIVQNTEAFF.

This sequence joins TRBV6-1 and TRBJ1-2; no reliable D call. Per the germline V gene, CDR1 is MNHNS and CDR2 is SASEGT. Trimming took off 3 bases at V and 4 bases at J, with 15 bases between the two ends. CDR3 length: 15 amino acids. CDR3 residues: CASSDFIQTTYGYTF. In DNA, the CDR3 is TGTGCCAGCAGTGACTTCATCCAAACCACCTATGGCTACACCTTC.

The chain couples TRBV7-9 to TRBJ2-3; unclear D gene. Germline V CDR1 and CDR2: SEHNR, FQNEAQ (reference sequence). Deletions cut 2 bases from V and 3 bases from J, with 9 bases between. The length of the CDR3 is 14 residues. This chain's CDR3 is CASSLRAVTDTQYF. Here the CDR3 DNA reads TGTGCCAGCAGCTTACGGGCAGTTACAGATACGCAGTATTTT.

This clone showed up many times. The genes are TRBV5-8 and TRBJ2-1, with 9 positions matching TRBD2. Germline V gene lookup returns CDR1 SGHTS and CDR2 YDEGEE. The V and J ends lost 5 bases and 1 base, in that order; junction bases with no gene match: 10. This CDR3 comprises 17 residues. In DNA, the CDR3 is TGTGCCAGCAGGGGGGGTAGCGGGAGTTCGTCCTACAATGAGCAGTTCTTC. It codes for CASRGGSGSSSYNEQFF. Drawing the rest from reference TRBV5-8 and TRBJ2-1, the complete variable domain is EAGVTQSPTHLIKTRGQQATLRCSPISGHTSVYWYQQALGLGLQFLLWYDEGEERNRGNFPPRFSGRQFPNYSSELNVNALELEDSALYLCASRGGSGSSSYNEQFFGPGTRLTVL.

The chain carries TRBV5-1 and TRBJ1-5, with a tentative D call TRBD1 (6 bases). The CDR3 length is 17 residues. The germline V gene encodes CDR1 SGHRS and CDR2 YFSETQ. The ends were cut back, 0 bases at V and 0 bases at J, with 13 bases in the middle. DNA for the CDR3: TGCGCCAGCAGCTTGGTTCAGGGGCCATATAGCAATCAGCCCCAGCATTTT. This translates into CASSLVQGPYSNQPQHF.

There are a few counts of this clone. The chain joins TRBV6-5 to TRBJ2-7; no clear D gene. Germline values: CDR1 MNHEY, CDR2 SVGAGI. Trimming took off 4 bases at V and 2 bases at J, with 9 bases between the two ends. The CDR3 consists of 13 residues. CDR3 nucleotide sequence: TGTGCCAGCAGTTTTGGCGGAGCCTACGAGCAGTACTTC. Protein: CASSFGGAYEQYF.

Within the sample, this clone is medium-sized. This chain uses TRBV6-1 with TRBJ2-7, with a tentative D call TRBD2 (6 bases). This CDR3 spans 15 amino acids. Germline-derived CDR1 and CDR2 are MNHNS and SASEGT. The V end lost 0 bases, the J end lost 0 bases, and 9 bases lay between the germline ends. CDR3 in amino acids: CASSEALGSSYEQYF. CDR3 in DNA: TGTGCCAGCAGTGAAGCGCTCGGGAGCTCCTACGAGCAGTACTTC.

The J gene is TRBJ2-1, the V gene TRBV11-2; TRBD2 might be the D (6 bases). The CDR3 has 13 residues. Germline V gives CDR1 SGHAT, CDR2 FQNNGV. Trimming left V 5 bases short and J 3 bases short, with 8 bases between. The CDR3 is CASSLTSYNEQFF. The DNA for the CDR3 is TGTGCCAGCAGCCTGACTAGCTACAATGAGCAGTTCTTC.

This chain links TRBV5-5 with TRBJ1-5; D gene ambiguous. Trimming shortened V by 4 bases and J by 4 bases, and 12 bases separated the two germline ends. Germline V lookup: CDR1 SGHKS, CDR2 YYEKEE (reference sequence). The CDR3 covers 14 residues. CDR3 residues: CASSVGSQNQPQHF. The CDR3 DNA follows: TGTGCCAGCAGCGTCGGGAGCCAAAATCAGCCCCAGCATTTT.

This chain uses TRBV9 with TRBJ2-1, with 14 bases that match TRBD2. This CDR3 is 17 amino acids long. Looked up from germline, CDR1 is SGDLS and CDR2 is YYNGEE. V lost 2 bases and J lost 3; bases outside the gene matches: 4. The CDR3 sequence: CASSVGLAGEIYNEQFF. The CDR3 DNA follows: TGTGCCAGCAGCGTGGGACTAGCGGGAGAGATCTACAATGAGCAGTTCTTC.

The V and J genes are TRBV5-4 and TRBJ2-7, with 8 bases matching TRBD2. Germline loops: CDR1 SGHNT, CDR2 YYREEE (reference sequence). Germline trimming cut 5 bases from V and 6 bases from J; bases unmatched to any gene: 10. The CDR3 loop spans 14 amino acids. The CDR3 DNA follows: TGTGCCAGCAGGCTCGGGGGGGGCTCTGGCGAGCAGTACTTC. Protein sequence: CASRLGGGSGEQYF.

This chain links TRBV28 with TRBJ2-2; 9 positions agree with TRBD2. The CDR3 totals 15 residues. CDR1 is MDHEN, CDR2 SYDVKM, per germline. With 3 bases clipped from V and 3 bases from J, the junction kept 2 bases outside the gene matches. Here the CDR3 DNA reads TGTGCCAGCAGTTTGGTAGCGGGAGACACCGGGGAGCTGTTTTTT. This translates into CASSLVAGDTGELFF. Full variable domain (rest looked up from reference TRBV28 and TRBJ2-2): DVKVTQSSRYLVKRTGEKVFLECVQDMDHENMFWYRQDPGLGLRLIYFSYDVKMKEKGDIPEGYSVSREKKERFSLILESASTNQTSMYLCASSLVAGDTGELFFGEGSRLTVL.

In this sample, this clone turned up a few times. The chain joins TRBV2 to TRBJ1-5, with TRBD1 as a possible D gene (5 bases). This CDR3 is built from 13 residues. V dropped 4 bases and J dropped 7 bases, with 11 bases sitting between them. Germline V lookup: CDR1 SNHLY, CDR2 FYNNEI. The CDR3 here is CASSGQRGQPQHF. The CDR3 DNA sequence: TGTGCCAGCAGTGGACAGCGGGGACAGCCCCAGCATTTT.

Here the CDR3 DNA reads TGTGCCAGTAGTACCCACGCAGGGGGGAGAGGCGAGCAGTACTTC. Translated: CASSTHAGGRGEQYF. V usage is TRBV19 and J usage is TRBJ2-7; D perhaps matches TRBD1 (7 bases). The CDR3 is 15 residues long. Germline V CDR1 and CDR2: LNHDA, SQIVND (reference sequence). V lost 4 bases and J 6 bases, leaving 19 bases between the germline ends.

With regard to this clone: The sample holds other DNA sequences that translate to the same CDR3. The chain uses TRBV7-2 and TRBJ2-3, with D hard to call. Germline V gives CDR1 SGHTA, CDR2 FQGNSA. Trimming took 0 bases from V and 0 from J, leaving 7 bases between them. This CDR3 comprises 15 residues. The CDR3 coding sequence is TGTGCCAGCAGCTTAGCCCCAGGTAGCACAGATACGCAGTATTTT. Amino acid sequence: CASSLAPGSTDTQYF.

The chain links TRBV29-1 to TRBJ2-3; 10 nucleotides align to TRBD1. V was pared by 4 bases and J by 6 bases, with 10 bases of the junction left unmatched. This CDR3 contains 15 residues. Germline values: CDR1 SQVTM, CDR2 ANQGSEA. The CDR3 DNA sequence: TGCAGCGTTGCCCGTTTAGGGACAGGGGTGGATACGCAGTATTTT. Translated, it gives CSVARLGTGVDTQYF.